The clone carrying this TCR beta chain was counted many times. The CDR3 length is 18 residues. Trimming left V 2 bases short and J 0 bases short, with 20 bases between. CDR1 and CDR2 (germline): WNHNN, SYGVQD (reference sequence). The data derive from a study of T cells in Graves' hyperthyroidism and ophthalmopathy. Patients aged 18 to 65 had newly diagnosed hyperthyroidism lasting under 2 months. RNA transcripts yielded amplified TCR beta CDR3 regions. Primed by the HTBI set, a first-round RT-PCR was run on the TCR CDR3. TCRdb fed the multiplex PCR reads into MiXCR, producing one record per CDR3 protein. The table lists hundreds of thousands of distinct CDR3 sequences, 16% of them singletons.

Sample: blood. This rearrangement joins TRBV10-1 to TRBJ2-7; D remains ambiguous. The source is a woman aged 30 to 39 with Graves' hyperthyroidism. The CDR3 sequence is CASSERPDTTASSYEQYF. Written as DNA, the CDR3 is TGCGCCAGCAGTGAGCGTCCCGACACCACAGCAAGCTCCTACGAGCAGTACTTC.